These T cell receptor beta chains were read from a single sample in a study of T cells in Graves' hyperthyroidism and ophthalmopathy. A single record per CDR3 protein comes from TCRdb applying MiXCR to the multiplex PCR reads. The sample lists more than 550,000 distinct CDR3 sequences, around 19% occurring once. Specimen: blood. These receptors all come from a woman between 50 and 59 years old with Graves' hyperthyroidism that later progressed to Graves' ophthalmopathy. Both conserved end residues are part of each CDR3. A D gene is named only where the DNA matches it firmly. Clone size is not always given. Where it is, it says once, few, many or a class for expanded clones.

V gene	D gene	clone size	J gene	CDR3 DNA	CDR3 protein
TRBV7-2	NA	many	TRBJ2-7	TGTGCCAGCAGCCCCTCGGGAGTACTCTACGAGCAGTACTTC	CASSPSGVLYEQYF
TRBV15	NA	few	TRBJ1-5	TGTGCCACCAGCAGGAGGGTTAGGGCCCCCAATCAGCCCCAGCATTTT	CATSRRVRAPNQPQHF
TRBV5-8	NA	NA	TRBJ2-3	TGTGCCAGCAGCTTGGCCGAGGCGGGGAACACAGATACGCAGTATTTT	CASSLAEAGNTDTQYF
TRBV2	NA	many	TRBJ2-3	TGTGCCAGCGAACGGTCGAGAAGGGGAACAGATACGCAGTATTTT	CASERSRRGTDTQYF
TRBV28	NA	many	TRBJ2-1	TGTGCCAGCAGTTCCCAGGGCATCCCCTACAATGAGCAGTTCTTC	CASSSQGIPYNEQFF
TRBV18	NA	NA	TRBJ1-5	TGTGCCAGCTCATTCACCCCCCGACGGGCAAATCAGCCCCAGCATTTT	CASSFTPRRANQPQHF
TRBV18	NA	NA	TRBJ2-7	TGTGCCAGCTCACCAAGTCCGTCCGGGATCGTCTACGAGCAGTACTTC	CASSPSPSGIVYEQYF
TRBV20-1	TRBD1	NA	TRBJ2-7	TGCAGTGCTAGTCAACAGGGGAGTGAGCAGTACTTC	CSASQQGSEQYF
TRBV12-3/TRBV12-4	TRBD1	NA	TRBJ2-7	TGTGCCAGCAGCGTAGGACAGGGTGCCTCCTCCTACGAGCAGTACTTC	CASSVGQGASSYEQYF
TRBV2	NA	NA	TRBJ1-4	TGTGCCAGCCAAGGGGCAGGGGAAAAACTGTTTTTT	CASQGAGEKLFF
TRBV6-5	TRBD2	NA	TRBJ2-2	TGTGCCAGCAGTTACTCGTCCGGGGCTAGCGGGGGCCGTAAGGAGCTGTTTTTT	CASSYSSGASGGRKELFF
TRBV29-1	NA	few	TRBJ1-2	TGCAGCCACCAGGGGCCCCAGGAGTATGGCTACACCTTC	CSHQGPQEYGYTF
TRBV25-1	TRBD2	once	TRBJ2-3	TGTGCCAGCAGTGAATCTAGCGGGATAAGCACAGATACGCAGTATTTT	CASSESSGISTDTQYF
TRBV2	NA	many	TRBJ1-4	TGTGCCAGCAGAGACGGGGGCTCTAATGAAAAACTGTTTTTT	CASRDGGSNEKLFF
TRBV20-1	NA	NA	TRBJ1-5	TGCAGTGCTAGAGAGGGAGTATTTGCCCAGCATTTT	CSAREGVFAQHF
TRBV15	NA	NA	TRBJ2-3	TGTGCCACCAGCAGAGATGGAGATACGCAGTATTTT	CATSRDGDTQYF
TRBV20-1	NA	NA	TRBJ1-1	TGCAGTGCGCACACTAATCAGGGGAACACTGAAGCTTTCTTT	CSAHTNQGNTEAFF
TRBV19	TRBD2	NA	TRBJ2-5	TGTGCCACCTCTCTGACTAGCGGGATTCAAGAGACCCAGTACTTC	CATSLTSGIQETQYF
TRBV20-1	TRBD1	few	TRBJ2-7	TGCAGTGCACGGACAGGACATTCCTACGAGCAGTACTTC	CSARTGHSYEQYF
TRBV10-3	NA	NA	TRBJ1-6	TGTGCCATCAGGGAGGGGGTCTCAAATTCACCCCTCCACTTT	CAIREGVSNSPLHF
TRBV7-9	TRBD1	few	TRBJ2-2	TGTGCCAGCAGCCCCGCACGGACAGGGCCCGGGGAGCTGTTTTTT	CASSPARTGPGELFF
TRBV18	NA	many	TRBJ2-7	TGTGCCAGCTCACCCCAGGGGACCTACGAGCAGTACTTC	CASSPQGTYEQYF
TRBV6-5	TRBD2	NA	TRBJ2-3	TGTGCCAGCAGTTACTCGGCGGGGGGGCCAGCAGATACGCAGTATTTT	CASSYSAGGPADTQYF
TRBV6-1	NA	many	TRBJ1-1	TGTGCCAGCAGGCGACGGGGGGAGATCACTGAAGCTTTCTTT	CASRRRGEITEAFF
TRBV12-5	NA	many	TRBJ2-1	TGTGCTAGTGGTTTGGTAGCGGCAGGCCGCTACAATGAGCAGTTCTTC	CASGLVAAGRYNEQFF
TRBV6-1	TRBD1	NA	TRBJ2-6	TGTGCCAGCTCCTTGTTGGGACAGCCTTCTGGGGCCAACGTCCTGACTTTC	CASSLLGQPSGANVLTF
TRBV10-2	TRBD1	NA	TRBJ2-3	TGCGCCAGCAGTCAGACGACAGGGTTAAGGCCTAAAATCACAGATACGCAGTATTTT	CASSQTTGLRPKITDTQYF
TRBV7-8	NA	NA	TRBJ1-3	TGTGCCAGCAGCTCCCGAGGGGACTACTCGGGAAACACCATATATTTT	CASSSRGDYSGNTIYF
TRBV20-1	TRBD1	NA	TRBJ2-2	TGCAGTGCTTTTCCCGGGACAGTGAACACCGGGGAGCTGTTTTTT	CSAFPGTVNTGELFF
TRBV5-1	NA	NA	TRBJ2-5	TGCGCCAGCAGCTTGGCGGAGTATAGGTTTCAAGAGACCCAGTACTTC	CASSLAEYRFQETQYF
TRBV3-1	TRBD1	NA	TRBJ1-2	TGTGCCAGCAGAACGACAGGGGTTAACTATGGCTACACCTTC	CASRTTGVNYGYTF
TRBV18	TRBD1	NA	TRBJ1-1	TGTGCCAGCTCACCGATCGACAGGGGTCTGAACACTGAAGCTTTCTTT	CASSPIDRGLNTEAFF
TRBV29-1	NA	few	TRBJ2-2	TGCAGCGTTGAACCGAGGGTCGACACCGGGGAGCTGTTTTTT	CSVEPRVDTGELFF
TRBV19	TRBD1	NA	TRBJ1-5	TGTGCCAGTAGTCCGGGACAGCCATCCTTGTCGATTCAGCCCCAGCATTTT	CASSPGQPSLSIQPQHF
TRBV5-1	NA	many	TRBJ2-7	TGCGCCAGCAGCACTATGGGGGCCGAGCAGTACTTC	CASSTMGAEQYF
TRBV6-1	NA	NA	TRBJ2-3	TGTGCCAGCGAGGGGTCCCGGGCAGGGCACACAGATACGCAGTATTTT	CASEGSRAGHTDTQYF
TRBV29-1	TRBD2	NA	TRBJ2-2	TGCAGCGCGAGGACTAGGGGCGGGGAGCTGTTTTTT	CSARTRGGELFF
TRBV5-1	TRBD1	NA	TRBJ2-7	TGCGCCAGCAGCTCGGACACCGGGACAGGGTTGCACGAGCAGTACTTC	CASSSDTGTGLHEQYF
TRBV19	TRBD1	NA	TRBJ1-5	TGTGCCAGTCAGACGACAGGGGCAAGGAGCAATCAGCCCCAGCATTTT	CASQTTGARSNQPQHF
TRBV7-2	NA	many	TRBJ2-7	TGTGCCAGCAGCCGGAATAGCGACATCCGTGAGCAGTACTTC	CASSRNSDIREQYF
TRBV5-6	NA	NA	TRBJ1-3	TGTGCCAGCAGCTTGGCCGCGGCAGGGAAGGAGAACACCATATATTTT	CASSLAAAGKENTIYF
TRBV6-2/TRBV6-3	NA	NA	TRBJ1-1	TGTGCCAGCAGATCAGATGGGGCCCGGAACACTGAAGCTTTCTTT	CASRSDGARNTEAFF
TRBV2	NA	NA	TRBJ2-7	TGTGCCAGCAGGACTGGCAGGGCCTCCCTCGAGCAGTACTTC	CASRTGRASLEQYF
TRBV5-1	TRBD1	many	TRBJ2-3	TGCGCCAGCAGCTCCCTGGACAGGACTAGCACAGATACGCAGTATTTT	CASSSLDRTSTDTQYF
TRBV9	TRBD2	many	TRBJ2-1	TGTGCCAGCAGCGTAGCGGGGGGGGGGAATGAGCAGTTCTTC	CASSVAGGGNEQFF
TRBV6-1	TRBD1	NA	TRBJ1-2	TGTGCCAGCAGTAGGACAGGGGTGTACTATGGCTACACCTTC	CASSRTGVYYGYTF
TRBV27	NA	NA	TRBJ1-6	TGTGCCAGCAGCCGAAGGGGGGAGAGTTCACCCCTCCACTTT	CASSRRGESSPLHF
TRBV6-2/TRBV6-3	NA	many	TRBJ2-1	TGTGCCAGCAGTTGGGACCCTGGCTACAATGAGCAGTTCTTC	CASSWDPGYNEQFF
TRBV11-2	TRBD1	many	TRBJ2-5	TGTGCCAGCAGCGCGACAGGGGGCCGGGAGACCCAGTACTTC	CASSATGGRETQYF
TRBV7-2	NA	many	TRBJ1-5	TGTGCCAGCAGCTTAAAGGGGGATCAGCCCCAGCATTTT	CASSLKGDQPQHF
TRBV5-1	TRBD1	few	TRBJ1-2	TGCGCCAGCAGCGTACAGGGGGGGAACTATGGCTACACCTTC	CASSVQGGNYGYTF
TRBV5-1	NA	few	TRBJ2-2	TGCGCCAGCAGACACTCGGGCTCCACCGGGGAGCTGTTTTTT	CASRHSGSTGELFF
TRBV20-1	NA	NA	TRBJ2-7	TGCAGTGCTTTAACAGGGTGGGACGAGCAGTACTTC	CSALTGWDEQYF
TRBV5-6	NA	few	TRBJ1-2	TGTGCCAGCAACCGCGTGCAGATGTATGGCTACACCTTC	CASNRVQMYGYTF